This T cell receptor beta chain is drawn from a study of technical replicates of blood from a few donors. Method: immunoSEQ multiplex PCR; TCRdb's copy keeps in-frame clones and lacks some. There are roughly 71,000 clones in the sample; 95% occur only once, and more than 0.2% lies in the top ten. Germline CDR1 reads SGHAT; CDR2 reads FQNNGV. The junction had 8 bases not matched to a gene; V was cut back by 5 bases and J by 5 bases. The CDR3 consists of 15 residues. The chain employs TRBV11-2 and TRBJ2-5; 10 nucleotides match TRBD1. The clonotype originates from a human donor in good health. Sequencing input: T cells isolated from PBMCs. The CDR3 protein is CASSHRDRGRETQYF. The DNA for the CDR3 is TGTGCCAGCAGCCACCGGGACAGGGGAAGGGAGACCCAGTACTTC.